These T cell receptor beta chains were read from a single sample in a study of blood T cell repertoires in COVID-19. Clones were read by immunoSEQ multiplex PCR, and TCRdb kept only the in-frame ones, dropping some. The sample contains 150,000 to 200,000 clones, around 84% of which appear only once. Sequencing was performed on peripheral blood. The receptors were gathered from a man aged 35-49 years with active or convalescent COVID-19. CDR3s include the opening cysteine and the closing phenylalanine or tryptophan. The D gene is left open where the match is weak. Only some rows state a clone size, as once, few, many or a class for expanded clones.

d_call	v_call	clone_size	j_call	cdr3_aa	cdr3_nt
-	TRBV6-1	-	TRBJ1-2	CASRNRASNYGYTF	TGTGCCAGCAGAAACAGGGCGTCCAACTATGGCTACACCTTC
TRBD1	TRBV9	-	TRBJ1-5	CASSETGINQPQHF	TGTGCCAGCAGCGAGACAGGGATTAATCAGCCCCAGCATTTT
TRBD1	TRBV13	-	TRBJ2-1	CASSPRQGTSYNEQFF	TGTGCCAGCAGCCCAAGACAGGGAACCTCCTACAATGAGCAGTTCTTC
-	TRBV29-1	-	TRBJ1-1	CSVGKEPNTEAFF	TGCAGCGTTGGAAAGGAGCCGAACACTGAAGCTTTCTTT
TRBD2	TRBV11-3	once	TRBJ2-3	CASSSPSGGADTQYF	TGTGCCAGCAGCTCTCCTAGCGGGGGGGCAGATACGCAGTATTTT
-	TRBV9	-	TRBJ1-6	CASSVVGERSPLHF	TGTGCCAGCAGCGTAGTGGGCGAACGGTCACCCCTCCACTTT
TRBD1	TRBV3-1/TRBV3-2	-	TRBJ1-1	CASSQTGGNTEAFF	TGTGCCAGCAGCCAAACAGGGGGCAACACTGAAGCTTTCTTT
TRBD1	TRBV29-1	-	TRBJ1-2	CSVGGQGAGYTF	TGCAGCGTTGGGGGACAGGGTGCTGGCTACACCTTC
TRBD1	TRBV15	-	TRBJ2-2	CATTKARPGQGTPGELFF	TGTGCCACCACCAAAGCCCGACCGGGACAGGGGACCCCCGGGGAGCTGTTTTTT
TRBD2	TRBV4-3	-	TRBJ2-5	CASSQGGLAGGRGETQYF	TGCGCCAGCAGCCAAGGTGGACTAGCGGGGGGCCGGGGAGAGACCCAGTACTTC
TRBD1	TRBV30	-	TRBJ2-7	CAWSRDRGYEQYF	TGTGCCTGGAGCCGGGACAGGGGTTACGAGCAGTACTTC
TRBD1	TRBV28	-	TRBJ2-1	CASSPGVRDRGALEQFF	TGTGCCAGCAGCCCCGGAGTTCGGGACAGGGGGGCCCTGGAGCAGTTCTTC
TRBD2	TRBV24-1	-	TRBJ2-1	CATSDPTSGDRNEQFF	TGTGCCACCAGTGATCCGACTAGCGGGGATCGGAATGAGCAGTTCTTC
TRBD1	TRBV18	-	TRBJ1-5	CASSPRQGRNQPQHF	TGTGCCAGCTCGCCCCGACAGGGAAGGAATCAGCCCCAGCATTTT
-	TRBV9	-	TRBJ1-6	CASSVEPTGGSPLHF	TGTGCCAGCAGCGTAGAACCGACAGGCGGATCACCCCTCCACTTT
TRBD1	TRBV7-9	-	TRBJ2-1	CASSPTGYEQFF	TGTGCCAGCAGTCCGACAGGGTATGAGCAGTTCTTC
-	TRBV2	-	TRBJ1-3	CASSVTAENTIYF	TGTGCCAGCAGTGTGACAGCAGAAAACACCATATATTTT
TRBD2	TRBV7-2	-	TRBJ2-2	CASSLLRGAGTGELFF	TGTGCCAGCAGCTTATTGCGGGGGGCGGGGACCGGGGAGCTGTTTTTT
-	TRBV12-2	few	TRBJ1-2	CASRFEENGYTF	TGTGCAAGTCGCTTTGAGGAAAATGGCTACACCTTC
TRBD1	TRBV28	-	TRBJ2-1	CASSSPPQGIFDNEQFF	TGTGCCAGCAGTTCCCCCCCACAGGGGATCTTCGACAATGAGCAGTTCTTC
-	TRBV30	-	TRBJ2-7	CAWTPTTGLFSYEQYF	TGTGCCTGGACTCCAACCACCGGACTCTTTTCCTACGAGCAGTACTTC
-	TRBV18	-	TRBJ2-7	CASSLLAERPYEQYF	TGTGCCAGCTCCCTTTTGGCCGAACGTCCCTACGAGCAGTACTTC
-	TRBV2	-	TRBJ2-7	CASSGALIRGYEQYF	TGTGCCAGCAGTGGGGCCCTCATAAGGGGTTACGAGCAGTACTTC
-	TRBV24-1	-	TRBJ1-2	CATSREGYGYTF	TGTGCCACCAGCCGGGAGGGCTATGGCTACACCTTC
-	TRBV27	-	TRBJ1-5	CASSLSWASSNQPQHF	TGTGCCAGCAGTTTATCCTGGGCATCCAGCAATCAGCCCCAGCATTTT
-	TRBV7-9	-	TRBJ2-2	CASSHTRTSNTGELFF	TGTGCCAGCAGCCACACTAGAACTTCGAACACCGGGGAGCTGTTTTTT
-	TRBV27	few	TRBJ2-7	CASSWEFVRQSLSYEQYF	TGTGCCAGCAGTTGGGAATTCGTAAGACAGAGCCTCTCCTACGAGCAGTACTTC
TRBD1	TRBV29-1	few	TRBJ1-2	CSVLQTGAHGYTF	TGCAGCGTGCTCCAAACAGGGGCTCACGGCTACACCTTC
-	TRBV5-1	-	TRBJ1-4	CASSFGLENEKLFF	TGCGCCAGCAGCTTTGGACTGGAGAATGAAAAACTGTTTTTT
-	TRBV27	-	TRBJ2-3	CASSSPRSATDTQYF	TGTGCCAGCAGTTCCCCGAGGTCGGCCACAGATACGCAGTATTTT
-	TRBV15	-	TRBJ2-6	CATSRDWGPGANVLTF	TGTGCCACCAGCAGAGATTGGGGGCCCGGGGCCAACGTCCTGACTTTC
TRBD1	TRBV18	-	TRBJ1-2	CASSPPSQGATYGYTF	TGTGCCAGCTCACCACCGAGCCAGGGGGCCACCTATGGCTACACCTTC
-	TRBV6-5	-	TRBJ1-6	CASSSSRQAGNSPLHF	TGTGCCAGCAGTTCATCTCGACAGGCCGGCAATTCACCCCTCCACTTT
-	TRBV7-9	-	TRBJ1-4	CASSLGQGGEKLFF	TGTGCCAGCAGCTTGGGGCAGGGTGGTGAAAAACTGTTTTTT
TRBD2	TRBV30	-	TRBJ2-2	CASLAGVTGELFF	TGTGCCTCACTAGCGGGGGTGACCGGGGAGCTGTTTTTT
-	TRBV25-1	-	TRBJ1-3	CASSDGGYSGNTIYF	TGTGCCAGCAGTGACGGGGGTTACTCTGGAAACACCATATATTTT
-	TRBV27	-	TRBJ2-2	CASSKQGFGELFF	TGTGCCAGCAGTAAACAGGGTTTCGGGGAGCTGTTTTTT
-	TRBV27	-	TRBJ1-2	CASSLNRGNYGYTF	TGTGCCAGCAGTTTAAATAGGGGCAACTATGGCTACACCTTC
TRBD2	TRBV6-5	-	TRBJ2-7	CASSLSGGGYEQYF	TGTGCCAGCAGTCTTAGCGGGGGTGGGTACGAGCAGTACTTC
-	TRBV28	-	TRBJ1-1	CASSLKTPGTEAFF	TGTGCCAGCAGTTTAAAGACTCCGGGCACTGAAGCTTTCTTT
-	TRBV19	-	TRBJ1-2	CASSIPRVEYGYTF	TGTGCCAGTAGTATTCCCCGGGTGGAGTATGGCTACACCTTC
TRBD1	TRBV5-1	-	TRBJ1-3	CASSWGQGSGNTIYF	TGCGCCAGCAGCTGGGGACAGGGTAGTGGAAACACCATATATTTT
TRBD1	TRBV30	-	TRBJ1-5	CAWSVRGAGTGNQPQHF	TGTGCCTGGAGTGTAAGGGGGGCCGGGACAGGCAATCAGCCCCAGCATTTT
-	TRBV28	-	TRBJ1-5	CASSLLGEIKPQHF	TGTGCCAGCAGTTTATTGGGCGAAATCAAGCCCCAGCATTTT